This T cell receptor delta chain was identified in a study of gamma-delta T cells after stem cell transplantation. TCRdb repeated clone calling on the RT-PCR reads with CATT. Among over 1,500 delta-chain clones, roughly 3.7% were seen once, and the ten largest hold roughly 20%. This clone has just a few counts. Unmatched junction bases numbered 10, after V lost 0 bases and J lost 0 bases. CDR1 and CDR2 (germline): GEAIGNYY, EKD. The CDR3 runs to 18 residues. This chain joins TRDV2 and TRDJ1; TRDD3 aligns across 9 bases. The sequencing sample was made of gamma-delta T cells. This TCR came from a human donor. It is not recorded whose cells these are; they may come from a transplant donor. Here the CDR3 DNA reads TGTGCCTGTGACACCGTACTGGGGGAAATAAAGTACACCGATAAACTCATCTTT. Translating gives CACDTVLGEIKYTDKLIF.